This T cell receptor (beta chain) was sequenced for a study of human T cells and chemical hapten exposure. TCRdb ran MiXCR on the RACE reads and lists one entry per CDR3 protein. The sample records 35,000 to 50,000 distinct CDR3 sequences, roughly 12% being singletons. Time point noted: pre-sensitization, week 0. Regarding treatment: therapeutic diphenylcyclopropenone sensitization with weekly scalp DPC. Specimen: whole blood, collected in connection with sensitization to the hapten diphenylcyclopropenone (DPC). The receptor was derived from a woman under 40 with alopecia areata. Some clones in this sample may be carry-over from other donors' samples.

CDR3 nucleotides: TGTGCCAGCAGACCTTACAGGGGCCTCGGGGAGCTGTTTTTT. Translating it yields CASRPYRGLGELFF. V usage is TRBV12-3 or TRBV12-4 and J usage is TRBJ2-2, with 7 bases matching TRBD1. After removal of 6 bases from V and 7 bases from J, the junction contained 8 bases not matched to a gene. The CDR3 covers 14 residues.